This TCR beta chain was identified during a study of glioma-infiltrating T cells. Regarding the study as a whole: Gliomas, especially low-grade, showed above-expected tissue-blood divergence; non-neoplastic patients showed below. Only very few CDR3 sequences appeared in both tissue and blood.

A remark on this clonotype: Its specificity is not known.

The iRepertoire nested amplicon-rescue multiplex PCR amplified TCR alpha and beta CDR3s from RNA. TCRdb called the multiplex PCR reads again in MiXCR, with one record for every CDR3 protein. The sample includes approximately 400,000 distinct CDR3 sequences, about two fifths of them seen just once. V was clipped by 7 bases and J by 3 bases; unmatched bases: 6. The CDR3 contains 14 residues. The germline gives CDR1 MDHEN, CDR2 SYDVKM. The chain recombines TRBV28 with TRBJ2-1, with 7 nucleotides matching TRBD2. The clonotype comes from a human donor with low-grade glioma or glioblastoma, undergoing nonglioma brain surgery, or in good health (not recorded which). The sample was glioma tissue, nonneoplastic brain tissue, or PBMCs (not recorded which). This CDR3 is CASTRAGSYNEQFF. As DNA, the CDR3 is TGTGCCAGCACTCGAGCGGGAAGCTACAATGAGCAGTTCTTC.